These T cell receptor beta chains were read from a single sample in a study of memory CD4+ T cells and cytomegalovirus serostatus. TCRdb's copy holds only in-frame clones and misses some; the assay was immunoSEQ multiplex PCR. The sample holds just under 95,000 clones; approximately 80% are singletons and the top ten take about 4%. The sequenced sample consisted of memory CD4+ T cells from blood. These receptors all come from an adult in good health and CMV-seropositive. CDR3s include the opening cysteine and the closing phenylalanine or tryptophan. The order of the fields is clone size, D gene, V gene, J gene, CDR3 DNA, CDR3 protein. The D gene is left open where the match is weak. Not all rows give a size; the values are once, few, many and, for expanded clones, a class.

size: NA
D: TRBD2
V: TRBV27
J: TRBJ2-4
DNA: TGTGCCAGCAAATCGGGGGGAGTAGGAAACATTCAGTACTTC
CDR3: CASKSGGVGNIQYF

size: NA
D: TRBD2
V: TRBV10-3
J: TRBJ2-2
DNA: TGTGCCATCGGGACTACCCTTTCGGGGGAGCTGTTTTTT
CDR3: CAIGTTLSGELFF

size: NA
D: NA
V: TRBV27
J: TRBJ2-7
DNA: TGTGCCAGCAGTACCTCACGCCAGGCGGGGACTTACGAGCAGTACTTC
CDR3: CASSTSRQAGTYEQYF

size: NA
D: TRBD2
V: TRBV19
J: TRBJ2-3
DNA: TGTGCCAGTAGTATAGTCCCAACTAGCGGGGGCACAGATACGCAGTATTTT
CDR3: CASSIVPTSGGTDTQYF

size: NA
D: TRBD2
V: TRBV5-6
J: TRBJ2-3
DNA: TGTGCCAGCAGCTTGGTTCTAGCGGGTAGTACGCAGTATTTT
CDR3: CASSLVLAGSTQYF

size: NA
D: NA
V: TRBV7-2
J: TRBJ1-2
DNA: TGTGCCAGCAGCTTTGACAGACAGTATGGCTACACCTTC
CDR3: CASSFDRQYGYTF

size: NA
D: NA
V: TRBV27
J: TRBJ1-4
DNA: TGTGCCAGCAGTTTTGGGGGAAATGAAAAACTGTTTTTT
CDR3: CASSFGGNEKLFF

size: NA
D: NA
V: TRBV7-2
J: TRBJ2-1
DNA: TGTGCCAGCAGCACTCGACCTTCGAGGGAGGCCGGAAATGAGCAGTTCTTC
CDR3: CASSTRPSREAGNEQFF

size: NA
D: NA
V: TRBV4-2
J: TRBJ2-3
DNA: TGTGCCAGCAGCCAAGGGGAAGGGGGGAAGGATACGCAGTATTTT
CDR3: CASSQGEGGKDTQYF

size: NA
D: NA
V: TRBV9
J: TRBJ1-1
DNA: TGTGCCAGCAGCGTAGTGGGATCACGGCGTGGGGCTTTCTTT
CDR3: CASSVVGSRRGAFF

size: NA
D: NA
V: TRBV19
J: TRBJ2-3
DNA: TGTGCCAGTGCATGGGGGGCCGCCAGCACAGATACGCAGTATTTT
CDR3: CASAWGAASTDTQYF

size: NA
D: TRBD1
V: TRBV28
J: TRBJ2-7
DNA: TGTGCCAGCAGTCTTCCCGGGACAGGGGTTGTCGAGCAGTACTTC
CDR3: CASSLPGTGVVEQYF

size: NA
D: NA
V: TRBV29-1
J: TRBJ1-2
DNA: TGCAGCGTTCAGATAGGGTCTGGCTATGGCTACACCTTC
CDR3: CSVQIGSGYGYTF

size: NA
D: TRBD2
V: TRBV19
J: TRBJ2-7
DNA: TGTGCCAGTAGTAATGGAGCGGGACCCTACGAGCAGTACTTC
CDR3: CASSNGAGPYEQYF

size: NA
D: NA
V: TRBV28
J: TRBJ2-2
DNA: TGTGCCAGCAGTTTGGCTGGGGAGCTGTTTTTT
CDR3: CASSLAGELFF

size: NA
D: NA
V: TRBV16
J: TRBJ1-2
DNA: TGTGCCAGCACCCCGTCAGGCAGGGGCTATGGCTACACCTTC
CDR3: CASTPSGRGYGYTF

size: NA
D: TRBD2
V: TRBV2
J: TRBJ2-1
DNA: TGTGCCAGAGGACTAGCGGGAGGATATGAGCAGTTCTTC
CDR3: CARGLAGGYEQFF

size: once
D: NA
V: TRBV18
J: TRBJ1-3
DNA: TGTGCCAGCTCACCATCTTTTCGGTGGGGCTCTGGAAACACCATATATTTT
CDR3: CASSPSFRWGSGNTIYF

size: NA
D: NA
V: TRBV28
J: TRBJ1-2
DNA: TGTGCCAGTTCAGGGCCCTATGGCTACACCTTC
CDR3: CASSGPYGYTF

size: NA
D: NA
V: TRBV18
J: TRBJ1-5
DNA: TGTGCCAGCTCACCACAAGGACAGTATAGCAATCAGCCCCAGCATTTT
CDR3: CASSPQGQYSNQPQHF

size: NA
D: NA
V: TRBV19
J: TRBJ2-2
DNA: TGTGCCAGTAGTAGGACTCTAGCAAACACCGGGGAGCTGTTTTTT
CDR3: CASSRTLANTGELFF

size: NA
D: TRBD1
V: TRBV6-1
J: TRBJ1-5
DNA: TGTGCCAGCAGTGACCGACAGGGGTTCAATCAGCCCCAGCATTTT
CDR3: CASSDRQGFNQPQHF

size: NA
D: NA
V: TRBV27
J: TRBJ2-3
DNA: TGTGCCAGCAGGTCAAGGGGGGGGCCGGGAGATACGCAGTATTTT
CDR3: CASRSRGGPGDTQYF

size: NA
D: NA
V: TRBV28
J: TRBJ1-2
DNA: TGTGCCAGCAGTCAAGGGCTGAACTATGGCTACACCTTC
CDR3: CASSQGLNYGYTF

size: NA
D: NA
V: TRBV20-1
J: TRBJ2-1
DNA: TGCAGTGCTACTGGATACAATGAGCAGTTCTTC
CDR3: CSATGYNEQFF

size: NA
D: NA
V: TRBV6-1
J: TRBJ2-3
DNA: TGTGCCAGCAGCGTCATGGCTTTTGCAGATACGCAGTATTTT
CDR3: CASSVMAFADTQYF

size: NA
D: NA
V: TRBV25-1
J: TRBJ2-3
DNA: TGTGCCAGCAGTCCTAGGGTTTCGGTAGATACGCAGTATTTT
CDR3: CASSPRVSVDTQYF

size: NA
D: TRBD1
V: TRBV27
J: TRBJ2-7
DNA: TGTGCCAGCAGTCCCATCGGACAGGGCTCCTACGAGCAGTACTTC
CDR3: CASSPIGQGSYEQYF

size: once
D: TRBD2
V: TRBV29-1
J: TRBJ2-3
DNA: TGCAGCGTTGAAGGGTTGACTAGCGGGAGAACAGATACGCAGTATTTT
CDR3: CSVEGLTSGRTDTQYF

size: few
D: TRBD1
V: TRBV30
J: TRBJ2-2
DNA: TGTGCCTGGATCAGGGGGAGAAACACCGGGGAGCTGTTTTTT
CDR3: CAWIRGRNTGELFF

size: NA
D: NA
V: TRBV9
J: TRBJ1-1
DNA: TGTGCCAGCAGCGCGGGAGGGACCACTGAAGCTTTCTTT
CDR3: CASSAGGTTEAFF

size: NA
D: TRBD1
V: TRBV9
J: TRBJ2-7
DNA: TGTGCCAGCAGCGAGGGGACAGGGGGCTTATGGGAGCAGTACTTC
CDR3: CASSEGTGGLWEQYF

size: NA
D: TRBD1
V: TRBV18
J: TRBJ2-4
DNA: TGTGCCAGCTCACCATGGGACAGGAGAGCCAAAAACATTCAGTACTTC
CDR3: CASSPWDRRAKNIQYF

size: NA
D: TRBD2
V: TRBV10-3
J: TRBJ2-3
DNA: TGTGCCATCAGTGAGTCTAGCGGGAGTTTAGCAGATACGCAGTATTTT
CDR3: CAISESSGSLADTQYF

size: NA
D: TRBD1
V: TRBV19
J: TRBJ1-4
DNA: TGTGCCAGTTCGAGCCCGACAGGGAGGGAGGAAAAACTGTTTTTT
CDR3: CASSSPTGREEKLFF

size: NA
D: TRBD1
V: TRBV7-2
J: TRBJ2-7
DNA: TGTGCCAGCAGCTTAGCTAGGGGGACAGGGGGCTACGAGCAGTACTTC
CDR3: CASSLARGTGGYEQYF

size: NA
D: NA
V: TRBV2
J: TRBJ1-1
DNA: TGTGCCAGCAGGACCCAGGGACGGTCGGGCACTGAAGCTTTCTTT
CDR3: CASRTQGRSGTEAFF

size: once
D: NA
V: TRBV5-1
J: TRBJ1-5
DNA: TGCGCCAGCAGCTTGGATCCGAATCAGCCCCAGCATTTT
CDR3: CASSLDPNQPQHF

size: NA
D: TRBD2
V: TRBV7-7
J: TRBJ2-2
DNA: TGTGCTAGCAGCCAACTAGCGGGAGGGAACACCGGGGAGCTGTTTTTT
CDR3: CASSQLAGGNTGELFF

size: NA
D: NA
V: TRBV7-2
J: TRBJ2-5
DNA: TGTGCCAGCAGCTTAGTTCCAGGGCGGGAGACCCAGTACTTC
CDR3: CASSLVPGRETQYF